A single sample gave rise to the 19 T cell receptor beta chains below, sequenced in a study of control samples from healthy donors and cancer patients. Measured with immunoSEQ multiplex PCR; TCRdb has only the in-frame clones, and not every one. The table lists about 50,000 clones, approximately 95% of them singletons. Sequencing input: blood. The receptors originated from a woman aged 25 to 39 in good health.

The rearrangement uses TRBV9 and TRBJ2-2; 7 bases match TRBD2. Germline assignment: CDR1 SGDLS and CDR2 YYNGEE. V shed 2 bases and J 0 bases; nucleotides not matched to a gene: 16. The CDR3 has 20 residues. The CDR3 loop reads CASSVRGGGELGANTGELFF. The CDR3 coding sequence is TGTGCCAGCAGCGTCCGCGGTGGGGGGGAACTAGGAGCGAACACCGGGGAGCTGTTTTTT. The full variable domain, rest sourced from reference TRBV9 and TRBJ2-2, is DSGVTQTPKHLITATGQRVTLRCSPRSGDLSVYWYQQSLDQGLQFLIQYYNGEERAKGNILERFSAQQFPDLHSELNLSSLELGDSALYFCASSVRGGGELGANTGELFFGEGSRLTVL.

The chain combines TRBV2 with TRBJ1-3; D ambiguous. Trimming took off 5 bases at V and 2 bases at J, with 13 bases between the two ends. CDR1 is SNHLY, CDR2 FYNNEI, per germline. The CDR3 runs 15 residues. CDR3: CASSRTLDAGNTIYF. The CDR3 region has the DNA TGTGCCAGCAGTAGGACCTTGGACGCTGGAAACACCATATATTTT. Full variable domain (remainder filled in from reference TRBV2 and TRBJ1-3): EPEVTQTPSHQVTQMGQEVILRCVPISNHLYFYWYRQILGQKVEFLVSFYNNEISEKSEIFDDQFSVERPDGSNFTLKIRSTKLEDSAMYFCASSRTLDAGNTIYFGEGSWLTVV.

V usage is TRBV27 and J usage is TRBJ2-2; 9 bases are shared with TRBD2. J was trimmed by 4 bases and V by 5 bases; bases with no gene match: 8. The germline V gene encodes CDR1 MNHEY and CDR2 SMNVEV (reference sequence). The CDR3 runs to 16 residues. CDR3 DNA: TGTGCCAGCAGTCCGAATCTAGCGGGGATCACCGGGGAGCTGTTTTTT. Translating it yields CASSPNLAGITGELFF.

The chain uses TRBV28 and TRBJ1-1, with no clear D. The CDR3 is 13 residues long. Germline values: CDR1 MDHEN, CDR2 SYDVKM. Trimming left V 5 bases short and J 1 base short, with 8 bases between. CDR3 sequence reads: CASSTGPNTEAFF. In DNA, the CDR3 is TGTGCCAGCAGTACGGGCCCGAACACTGAAGCTTTCTTT.

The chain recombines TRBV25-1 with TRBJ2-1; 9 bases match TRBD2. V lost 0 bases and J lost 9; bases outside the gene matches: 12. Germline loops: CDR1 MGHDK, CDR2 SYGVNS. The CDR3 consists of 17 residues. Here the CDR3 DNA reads TGTGCCAGCAGTGAATACCAATTTGTGCGGGAGGGAGGTGAGCAGTTCTTC. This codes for CASSEYQFVREGGEQFF.

DNA for the CDR3: TGTGCCAGCAGCTTCGGGGGCAGCGGGGGGAACACTGAAGCTTTCTTT. This codes for CASSFGGSGGNTEAFF. The chain joins TRBV11-2 to TRBJ1-1; weak D call: TRBD1 (6 bases). Germline CDR1 is SGHAT and CDR2 is FQNNGV. CDR3 size: 16 residues. V was cut by 3 bases and J by 1 base, with 15 bases left in between.

In DNA, the CDR3 is TGTGCCAGCAGTCGGGACACTAACTATGGCTACACCTTC. Protein: CASSRDTNYGYTF. The chain joins TRBV2 to TRBJ1-2; TRBD1 is a possible D gene (6 bases). The germline V gene has CDR1 SNHLY and CDR2 FYNNEI. The CDR3 loop spans 13 amino acids. V was shortened by 5 bases and J by 0 bases, with 7 bases between the two germline ends.

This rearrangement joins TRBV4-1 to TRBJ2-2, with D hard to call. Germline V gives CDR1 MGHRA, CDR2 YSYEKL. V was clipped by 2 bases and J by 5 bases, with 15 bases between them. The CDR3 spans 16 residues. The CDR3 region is CASSQNPAPGTGELFF. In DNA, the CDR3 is TGCGCCAGCAGCCAAAACCCGGCACCAGGTACCGGGGAGCTGTTTTTT.

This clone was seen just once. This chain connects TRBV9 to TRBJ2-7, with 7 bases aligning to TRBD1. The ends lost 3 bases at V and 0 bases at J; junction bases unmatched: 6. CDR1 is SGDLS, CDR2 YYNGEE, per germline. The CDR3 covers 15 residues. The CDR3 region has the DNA TGTGCCAGCAGCGGGTGGGACAGTCCCTCCTACGAGCAGTACTTC. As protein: CASSGWDSPSYEQYF.

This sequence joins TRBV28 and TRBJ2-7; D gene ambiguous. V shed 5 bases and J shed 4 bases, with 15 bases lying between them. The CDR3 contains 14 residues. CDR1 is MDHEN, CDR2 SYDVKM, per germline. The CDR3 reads CASSPPSILYEQYF. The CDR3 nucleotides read TGTGCCAGCAGTCCACCCTCTATCCTTTACGAGCAGTACTTC.

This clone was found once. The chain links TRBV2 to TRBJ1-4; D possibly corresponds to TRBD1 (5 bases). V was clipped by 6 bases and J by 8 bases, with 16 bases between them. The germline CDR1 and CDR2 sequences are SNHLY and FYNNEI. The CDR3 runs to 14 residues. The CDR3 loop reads CASSVTERGEKLFF. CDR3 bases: TGTGCCAGCAGCGTCACAGAAAGGGGAGAAAAACTGTTTTTT. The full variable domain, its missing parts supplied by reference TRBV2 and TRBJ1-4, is EPEVTQTPSHQVTQMGQEVILRCVPISNHLYFYWYRQILGQKVEFLVSFYNNEISEKSEIFDDQFSVERPDGSNFTLKIRSTKLEDSAMYFCASSVTERGEKLFFGSGTQLSVL.

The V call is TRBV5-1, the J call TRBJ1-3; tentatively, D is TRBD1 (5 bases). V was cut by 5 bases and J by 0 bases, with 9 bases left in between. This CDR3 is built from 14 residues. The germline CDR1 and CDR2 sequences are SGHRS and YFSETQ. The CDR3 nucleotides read TGCGCCAGCAGTAAAGGGGACTCTGGAAACACCATATATTTT. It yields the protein CASSKGDSGNTIYF.

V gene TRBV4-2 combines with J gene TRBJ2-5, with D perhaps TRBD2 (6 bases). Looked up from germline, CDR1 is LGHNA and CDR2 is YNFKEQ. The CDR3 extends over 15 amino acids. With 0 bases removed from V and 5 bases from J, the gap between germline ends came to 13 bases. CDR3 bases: TGTGCCAGCAGCCAAGACCGGGGGACCGCTGAGACCCAGTACTTC. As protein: CASSQDRGTAETQYF.

CDR3 sequence reads: CASSQTGGTEAFF. The CDR3 nucleotides read TGTGCCAGCAGCCAGACGGGGGGAACTGAAGCTTTCTTT. The chain joins TRBV7-9 to TRBJ1-1, with D perhaps TRBD1 (5 bases). The V end lost 5 bases, the J end lost 5 bases, and 12 bases lay between the germline ends. Per the germline V gene, CDR1 is SEHNR and CDR2 is FQNEAQ (reference sequence). This CDR3 spans 13 amino acids.

CDR3 residues: CASSVVAGVGEQFF. The DNA for the CDR3 is TGTGCCAGCAGCGTAGTAGCGGGAGTAGGTGAGCAGTTCTTC. The chain carries TRBV9 and TRBJ2-1; 9 positions match TRBD2. The V gene end was trimmed by 0 bases and the J gene end by 9 bases; junction bases not matched to a gene: 4. The CDR3 spans 14 residues. Germline loops: CDR1 SGDLS, CDR2 YYNGEE.

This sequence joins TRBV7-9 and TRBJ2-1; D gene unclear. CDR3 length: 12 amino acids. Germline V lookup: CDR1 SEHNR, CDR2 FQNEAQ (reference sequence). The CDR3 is CAERGDNNEQFF. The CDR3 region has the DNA TGTGCGGAACGTGGCGACAACAATGAGCAGTTCTTC.

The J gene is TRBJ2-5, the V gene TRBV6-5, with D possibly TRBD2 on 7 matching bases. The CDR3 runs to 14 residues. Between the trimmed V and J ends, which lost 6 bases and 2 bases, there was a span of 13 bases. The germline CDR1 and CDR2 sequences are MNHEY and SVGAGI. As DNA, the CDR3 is TGTGCCAGCAGGGGAGGGACAACACAAGAGACCCAGTACTTC. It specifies CASRGGTTQETQYF.

CDR3 sequence reads: CASRSGLGAGNQPQHF. For the CDR3, the DNA is TGTGCCAGCAGGTCAGGTTTGGGGGCGGGCAATCAGCCCCAGCATTTT. The chain links TRBV7-8 to TRBJ1-5, with a weak D call TRBD1 (6 bases). CDR1 SGHVS and CDR2 FQNEAQ come from the germline V gene. Trimming removed 6 bases at V and 2 bases at J, with 17 bases between. CDR3 length: 16 residues.

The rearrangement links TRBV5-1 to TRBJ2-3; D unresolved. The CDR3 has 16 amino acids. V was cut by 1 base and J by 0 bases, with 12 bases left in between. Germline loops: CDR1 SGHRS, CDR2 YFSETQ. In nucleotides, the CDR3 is TGCGCCAGCAGCTTGTTCACGGCGGCTAGCACAGATACGCAGTATTTT. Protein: CASSLFTAASTDTQYF.